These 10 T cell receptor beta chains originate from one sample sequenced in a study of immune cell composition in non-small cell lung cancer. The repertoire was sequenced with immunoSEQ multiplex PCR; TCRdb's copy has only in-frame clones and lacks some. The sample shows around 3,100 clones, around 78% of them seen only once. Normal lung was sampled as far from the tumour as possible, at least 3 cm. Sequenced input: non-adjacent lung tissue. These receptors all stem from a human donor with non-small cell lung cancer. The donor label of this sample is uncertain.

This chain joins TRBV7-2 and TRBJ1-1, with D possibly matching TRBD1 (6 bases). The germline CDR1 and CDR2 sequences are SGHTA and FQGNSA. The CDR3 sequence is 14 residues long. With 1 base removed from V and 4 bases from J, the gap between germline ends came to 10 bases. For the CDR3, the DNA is TGTGCCAGCAGCTTAGACAACAGGGCCACTGAAGCTTTCTTT. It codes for CASSLDNRATEAFF.

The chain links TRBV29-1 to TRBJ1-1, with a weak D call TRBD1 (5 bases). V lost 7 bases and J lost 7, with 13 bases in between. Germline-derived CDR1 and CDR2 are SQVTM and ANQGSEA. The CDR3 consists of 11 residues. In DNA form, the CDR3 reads TGCAGCGCGGAAGGACACCTTGAAGCTTTCTTT. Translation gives CSAEGHLEAFF.

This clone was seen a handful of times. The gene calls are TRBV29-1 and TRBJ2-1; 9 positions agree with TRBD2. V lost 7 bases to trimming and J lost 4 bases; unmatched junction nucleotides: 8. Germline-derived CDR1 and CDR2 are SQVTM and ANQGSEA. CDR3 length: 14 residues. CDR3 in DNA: TGCAGCGCCACCCGGACTAGCGAATACAATGAGCAGTTCTTC. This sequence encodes CSATRTSEYNEQFF.

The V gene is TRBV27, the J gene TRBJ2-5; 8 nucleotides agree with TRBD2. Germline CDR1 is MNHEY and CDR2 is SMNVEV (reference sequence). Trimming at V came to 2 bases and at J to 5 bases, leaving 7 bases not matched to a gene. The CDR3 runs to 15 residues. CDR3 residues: CASSLTGRASETQYF. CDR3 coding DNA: TGTGCCAGCAGTTTAACCGGGAGGGCCTCTGAGACCCAGTACTTC.

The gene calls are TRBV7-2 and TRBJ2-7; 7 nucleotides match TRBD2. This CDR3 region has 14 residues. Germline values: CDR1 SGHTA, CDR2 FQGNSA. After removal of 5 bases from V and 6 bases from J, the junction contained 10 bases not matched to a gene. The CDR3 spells CASSPAGTTREQYF. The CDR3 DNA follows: TGTGCCAGCAGCCCAGCCGGGACTACCCGCGAGCAGTACTTC.

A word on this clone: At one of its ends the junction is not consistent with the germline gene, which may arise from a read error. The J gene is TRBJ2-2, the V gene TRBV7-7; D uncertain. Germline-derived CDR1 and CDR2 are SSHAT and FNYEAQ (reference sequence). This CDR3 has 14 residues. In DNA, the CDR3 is TGTGCTAGCAGCCGCGCGCGGAACACCGGGGAGCTGTTTTTT. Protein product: CASSRARNTGELFF.

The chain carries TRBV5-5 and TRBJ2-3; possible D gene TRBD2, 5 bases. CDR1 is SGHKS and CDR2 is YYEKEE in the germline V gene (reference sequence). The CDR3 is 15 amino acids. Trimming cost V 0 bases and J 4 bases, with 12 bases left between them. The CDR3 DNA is TGTGCCAGCAGCTTGGTGTCTAGCCCCGCAGATACGCAGTATTTT. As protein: CASSLVSSPADTQYF.

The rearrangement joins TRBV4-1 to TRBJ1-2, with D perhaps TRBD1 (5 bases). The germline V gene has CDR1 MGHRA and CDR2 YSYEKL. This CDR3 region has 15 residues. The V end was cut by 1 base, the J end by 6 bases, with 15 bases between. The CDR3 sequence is CASSQGLGQGNGYTF. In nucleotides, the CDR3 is TGCGCCAGCAGCCAAGGGCTTGGGCAGGGCAATGGCTACACCTTC.

The CDR3 loop is CASSMGLAGSYEQYF. As DNA, the CDR3 is TGTGCCAGTAGTATGGGACTAGCGGGAAGCTACGAGCAGTACTTC. J is TRBJ2-7 and V is TRBV19; 13 positions agree with TRBD2. Germline trimming cut 3 bases from V and 3 bases from J; bases unmatched to any gene: 2. The CDR3 is 15 residues long. Per the germline V gene, CDR1 is LNHDA and CDR2 is SQIVND (reference sequence).

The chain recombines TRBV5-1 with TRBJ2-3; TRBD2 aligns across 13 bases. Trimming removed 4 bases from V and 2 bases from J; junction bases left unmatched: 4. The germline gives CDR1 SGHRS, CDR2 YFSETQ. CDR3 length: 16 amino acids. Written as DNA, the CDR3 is TGCGCCAGCAGCCCGGGACTAGCGGGATACACAGATACGCAGTATTTT. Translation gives CASSPGLAGYTDTQYF. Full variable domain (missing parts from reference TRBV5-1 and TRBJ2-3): KAGVTQTPRYLIKTRGQQVTLSCSPISGHRSVSWYQQTPGQGLQFLFEYFSETQRNKGNFPGRFSGRQFSNSRSEMNVSTLELGDSALYLCASSPGLAGYTDTQYFGPGTRLTVL.